This TCR beta chain was identified during a study of T-cell reconstitution after alpha-beta-depleted transplantation in children. This clonotype was counted at least ten times. Its antigen remains unknown. General observations from the study: Newly generated T cells supplied most T-cell counts and diversity one year post-transplant. Expanded graft clones numbering several hundred reportedly gave rise to alpha-beta T cells about two months after transplant.

Germline V gene lookup returns CDR1 SGHRS and CDR2 YFSETQ. The CDR3 is 15 residues long. The V end was cut by 3 bases, the J end by 9 bases, with 21 bases between. Preparation of the TCRbeta library used unique molecular identifiers. Each CDR3 protein gets one entry after TCRdb re-called the PCR reads with MiXCR. The data hold about 170,000 distinct CDR3 sequences, with more than 9.5% observed a single time. V gene TRBV5-1 combines with J gene TRBJ2-5; TRBD2 is a possible D gene (6 bases). The sequenced sample was PBMCs, obtained before TCRalphabeta/CD19-depleted stem cell transplant. The source is a boy aged 2 to 9 with acute myeloid leukemia, due to receive a stem cell transplant. As DNA, the CDR3 is TGCGCCAGCAGCTCCCAGGAGGGACTCCGAGCGGCCCAGTACTTC. It is translated as CASSSQEGLRAAQYF.